What follows describes a single TCR beta chain. The source of the sample is a study of technical replicates of blood from several donors. CDR1 and CDR2 from the germline V gene are SGDLS and YYNGEE. V lost 2 bases and J lost 6; bases outside the gene matches: 8. The CDR3 runs 16 residues. The method was immunoSEQ multiplex PCR; TCRdb's version includes in-frame clones alone and lacks a portion of them. The sample lists about 75,000 clones; about 90% were seen once. Source material: T cells isolated from PBMCs. This TCR was recovered from a human donor in good health. The rearrangement uses TRBV9 and TRBJ1-1; 12 bases are a match to TRBD1. As DNA, the CDR3 is TGTGCCAGCAGCGTGGCCGGGACAGGGGGCTCCCCTGAAGCTTTCTTT. Protein sequence: CASSVAGTGGSPEAFF.